The 20 T cell receptor beta chains given below trace back to one sample, sequenced in a study of spatial heterogeneity in lung cancer. Time point defined: blood at routine non-recurrence follow-up after resection. TCRdb used MiXCR to reprocess the 5' RACE reads, holding one entry per CDR3 protein. The sample lists about 100,000 distinct CDR3 sequences; roughly a fifth were seen once. The specimen comprised PBMCs, sampled at follow-up. The source is a male donor with early-stage non-small cell lung cancer.

This clonotype was observed a handful of times. This rearrangement joins TRBV19 to TRBJ1-1; 7 bases line up with TRBD1. Per the germline V gene, CDR1 is LNHDA and CDR2 is SQIVND (reference sequence). V dropped 3 bases and J dropped 7; count of bases not matched to a gene: 8. The CDR3 is 14 amino acids. CDR3 in DNA: TGTGCCAGTAGTATCCCGGGACAGAGAAATGAAGCTTTCTTT. Encoded protein: CASSIPGQRNEAFF.

This chain links TRBV24-1 with TRBJ2-3; weak D call: TRBD2 (6 bases). CDR1 and CDR2 (germline): KGHDR, SFDVKD. V was pared by 3 bases and J by 4 bases, with 13 bases between. The CDR3 length is 15 residues. The CDR3 region is CATSDPGGGSDTQYF. As DNA, the CDR3 is TGTGCCACCAGTGATCCCGGGGGAGGATCAGATACGCAGTATTTT.

This clonotype has a count of ten or more. This chain joins TRBV20-1 and TRBJ2-1; D is ambiguous. This CDR3 region has 16 residues. The germline V gene has CDR1 DFQATT and CDR2 SNEGSKA (reference sequence). The V gene lost 0 bases and the J gene lost 3 bases, with 15 bases spanning the gap. DNA of the CDR3: TGCAGTGCTAGAGATAACGCGGCTCCTGACTACAATGAGCAGTTCTTC. This sequence encodes CSARDNAAPDYNEQFF.

This clonotype was observed once. The chain links TRBV5-1 to TRBJ2-2; D is unresolved. V lost 2 bases and J lost 6, with 11 bases in between. The CDR3 has 14 amino acids. Germline V gene lookup returns CDR1 SGHRS and CDR2 YFSETQ. CDR3: CASSFGDGPGELFF. CDR3 in DNA: TGCGCCAGCAGCTTCGGAGACGGTCCCGGGGAGCTGTTTTTT.

The rearrangement links TRBV2 to TRBJ2-1; 13 nucleotides match TRBD2. This CDR3 spans 15 amino acids. The trim removed 7 bases at V and 5 bases at J, leaving 5 bases unmatched. The germline CDR1 and CDR2 sequences are SNHLY and FYNNEI. CDR3 protein: CASNLGLAGNNEQFF. CDR3 nucleotide sequence: TGTGCCAGCAATCTGGGACTAGCGGGAAACAATGAGCAGTTCTTC.

The CDR3 protein is CASSWASTEGFYNSPLHF. CDR3 nucleotide sequence: TGTGCCAGCAGCTGGGCCAGCACGGAGGGGTTCTATAATTCACCCCTCCACTTT. V gene TRBV11-2 combines with J gene TRBJ1-6, with D possibly being TRBD1 (5 bases). CDR1 SGHAT and CDR2 FQNNGV come from the germline V gene. The CDR3 length is 18 residues. V lost 4 bases and J 3 bases, leaving 19 bases between the germline ends.

In its sample, this clonotype was seen a few times. The chain employs TRBV18 and TRBJ2-2; TRBD2 agrees at 8 bases. J lost 7 bases, V lost 0 bases, and 7 bases had no gene match. This CDR3 comprises 16 residues. The germline V gene encodes CDR1 KGHSH and CDR2 LQKENI. For the CDR3, the DNA is TGTGCCAGCTCACCACCGAGCGGGAGCCTTTACGGGGAGCTGTTTTTT. Its translation: CASSPPSGSLYGELFF.

This clonotype was counted a few times. The CDR3 sequence is CASSQALMPGELFF. CDR3 nucleotide sequence: TGCGCCAGCAGCCAAGCCCTGATGCCCGGGGAGCTGTTTTTT. The chain is built from TRBV4-1 and TRBJ2-2; D is unresolved. Trimming stripped 1 base from V and 6 bases from J, with 9 bases between. There are 14 residues in the CDR3. Germline CDR1 reads MGHRA; CDR2 reads YSYEKL.

CDR3 nucleotide sequence: TGTGCCAGCAGTTACTCGAGTGTCAGTCAAGAGACCCAGTACTTC. Encoded protein: CASSYSSVSQETQYF. This rearrangement joins TRBV6-2 or TRBV6-3 to TRBJ2-5, with D unclear. V was clipped by 0 bases and J by 2 bases, with 10 bases between them. Germline V gene sequence: CDR1 MNHEY, CDR2 SVGEGT. The CDR3 is 15 residues long.

In its sample, this clonotype was seen a few times. The chain carries TRBV10-3 and TRBJ2-7, with 12 bases matching TRBD2. V dropped 2 bases and J dropped 4; count of bases not matched to a gene: 6. Per germline, CDR1 ENHRY and CDR2 SYGVKD. The CDR3 is made up of 16 amino acids. The CDR3 loop is CAISERLAGASYEQYV. DNA of the CDR3: TGTGCCATCAGTGAGCGACTAGCGGGGGCCTCATACGAGCAGTACGTC.

The chain couples TRBV29-1 to TRBJ2-5, with 7 bases fitting TRBD2. V shed 5 bases and J 9 bases; nucleotides not matched to a gene: 6. CDR3 length: 11 residues. CDR1 SQVTM and CDR2 ANQGSEA come from the germline V gene. The CDR3 loop is CSVQWGGAQYF. The CDR3 nucleotides read TGCAGCGTTCAGTGGGGAGGGGCCCAGTACTTC.

This clonotype was detected many times. In DNA, the CDR3 is TGTGCCAGCAGGGGGGGGGAAGAGACCCAGTACTTC. This codes for CASRGGEETQYF. The chain combines TRBV12-3 or TRBV12-4 with TRBJ2-5, with 7 positions matching TRBD2. The CDR3 extends over 12 amino acids. J gave up 3 bases and V 6 bases, and 1 base lay outside the gene matches.

This sequence joins TRBV9 and TRBJ2-5; TRBD2 might be the D (6 bases). Germline values: CDR1 SGDLS, CDR2 YYNGEE. Trimming took 3 bases from V and 4 from J, leaving 19 bases between them. This CDR3 region has 16 residues. This CDR3 is CASSANRGLSSETQYF. The CDR3, as DNA: TGTGCCAGCAGCGCGAATCGGGGACTCTCGTCAGAGACCCAGTACTTC.

This clonotype was seen only a few times. CDR3 protein: CASRKDRGLDQPQHF. The CDR3 coding sequence is TGCGCCAGCAGAAAGGACAGGGGGCTAGATCAGCCCCAGCATTTT. This chain connects TRBV5-1 to TRBJ1-5; 11 bases are shared with TRBD1. Per the germline V gene, CDR1 is SGHRS and CDR2 is YFSETQ. The CDR3 is 15 amino acids. The V and J ends lost 5 bases and 5 bases, in that order; junction bases with no gene match: 6. The whole variable domain, filled in from reference TRBV5-1 and TRBJ1-5, reads KAGVTQTPRYLIKTRGQQVTLSCSPISGHRSVSWYQQTPGQGLQFLFEYFSETQRNKGNFPGRFSGRQFSNSRSEMNVSTLELGDSALYLCASRKDRGLDQPQHFGDGTRLSIL.

The rearrangement links TRBV5-5 to TRBJ2-7; 7 bases match TRBD1. V lost 5 bases to trimming and J lost 0 bases; unmatched junction nucleotides: 11. Germline V gene lookup returns CDR1 SGHKS and CDR2 YYEKEE (reference sequence). The CDR3 consists of 16 residues. CDR3 loop: CASSPETTGSSYEQYF. Here the CDR3 DNA reads TGTGCCAGCAGTCCGGAGACGACAGGGAGCTCCTACGAGCAGTACTTC. Supplemented by reference TRBV5-5 and TRBJ2-7, the full variable domain reads DAGVTQSPTHLIKTRGQQVTLRCSPISGHKSVSWYQQVLGQGPQFIFQYYEKEERGRGNFPDRFSARQFPNYSSELNVNALLLGDSALYLCASSPETTGSSYEQYFGPGTRLTVT.

This sequence joins TRBV7-2 and TRBJ1-5; no reliable D call. Germline CDR1 is SGHTA and CDR2 is FQGNSA. V lost 7 bases to trimming and J lost 6 bases, with 10 bases between them. The CDR3 has 12 amino acids. The CDR3 DNA sequence: TGTGCCAGCAACATCAACGCTCAGCCCCAGCATTTT. Translation: CASNINAQPQHF.

This clonotype came up a few times. The genes are TRBV12-3 or TRBV12-4 and TRBJ2-2; maybe TRBD1 (6 bases). CDR3 length equals 14 residues. Trimming removed 7 bases at V and 0 bases at J, with 9 bases between. The CDR3, as DNA: TGTGCCAGCACGACAGGAGCGAACACCGGGGAGCTGTTTTTT. This gives the protein CASTTGANTGELFF.

The CDR3 is CASSSPPLDTQYF. Here the CDR3 DNA reads TGTGCCAGCAGCTCCCCCCCGTTAGATACGCAGTATTTT. The chain combines TRBV11-2 with TRBJ2-3, with D unclear. The CDR3 consists of 13 residues. Germline CDR1 reads SGHAT; CDR2 reads FQNNGV. Trimming stripped 4 bases from V and 5 bases from J, with 10 bases between.

The rearrangement joins TRBV24-1 to TRBJ2-1; D is uncertain. Trimming cost V 1 base and J 2 bases, with 8 bases left between them. The CDR3 covers 15 residues. The V gene's germline CDR1 is KGHDR and CDR2 SFDVKD. CDR3 bases: TGTGCCACCAGTGATTTAATGACCCCCTACAATGAGCAGTTCTTC. Its translation: CATSDLMTPYNEQFF.

This clonotype was seen ten or more times. The chain has TRBV12-3 or TRBV12-4 and TRBJ2-2; TRBD2 agrees at 11 bases. The length of the CDR3 is 17 residues. The V and J ends lost 7 bases and 0 bases, in that order; junction bases with no gene match: 7. The CDR3 reads CASIRSGRAPNTGELFF. The DNA for the CDR3 is TGTGCCAGCATCCGTAGCGGGAGGGCACCGAACACCGGGGAGCTGTTTTTT.